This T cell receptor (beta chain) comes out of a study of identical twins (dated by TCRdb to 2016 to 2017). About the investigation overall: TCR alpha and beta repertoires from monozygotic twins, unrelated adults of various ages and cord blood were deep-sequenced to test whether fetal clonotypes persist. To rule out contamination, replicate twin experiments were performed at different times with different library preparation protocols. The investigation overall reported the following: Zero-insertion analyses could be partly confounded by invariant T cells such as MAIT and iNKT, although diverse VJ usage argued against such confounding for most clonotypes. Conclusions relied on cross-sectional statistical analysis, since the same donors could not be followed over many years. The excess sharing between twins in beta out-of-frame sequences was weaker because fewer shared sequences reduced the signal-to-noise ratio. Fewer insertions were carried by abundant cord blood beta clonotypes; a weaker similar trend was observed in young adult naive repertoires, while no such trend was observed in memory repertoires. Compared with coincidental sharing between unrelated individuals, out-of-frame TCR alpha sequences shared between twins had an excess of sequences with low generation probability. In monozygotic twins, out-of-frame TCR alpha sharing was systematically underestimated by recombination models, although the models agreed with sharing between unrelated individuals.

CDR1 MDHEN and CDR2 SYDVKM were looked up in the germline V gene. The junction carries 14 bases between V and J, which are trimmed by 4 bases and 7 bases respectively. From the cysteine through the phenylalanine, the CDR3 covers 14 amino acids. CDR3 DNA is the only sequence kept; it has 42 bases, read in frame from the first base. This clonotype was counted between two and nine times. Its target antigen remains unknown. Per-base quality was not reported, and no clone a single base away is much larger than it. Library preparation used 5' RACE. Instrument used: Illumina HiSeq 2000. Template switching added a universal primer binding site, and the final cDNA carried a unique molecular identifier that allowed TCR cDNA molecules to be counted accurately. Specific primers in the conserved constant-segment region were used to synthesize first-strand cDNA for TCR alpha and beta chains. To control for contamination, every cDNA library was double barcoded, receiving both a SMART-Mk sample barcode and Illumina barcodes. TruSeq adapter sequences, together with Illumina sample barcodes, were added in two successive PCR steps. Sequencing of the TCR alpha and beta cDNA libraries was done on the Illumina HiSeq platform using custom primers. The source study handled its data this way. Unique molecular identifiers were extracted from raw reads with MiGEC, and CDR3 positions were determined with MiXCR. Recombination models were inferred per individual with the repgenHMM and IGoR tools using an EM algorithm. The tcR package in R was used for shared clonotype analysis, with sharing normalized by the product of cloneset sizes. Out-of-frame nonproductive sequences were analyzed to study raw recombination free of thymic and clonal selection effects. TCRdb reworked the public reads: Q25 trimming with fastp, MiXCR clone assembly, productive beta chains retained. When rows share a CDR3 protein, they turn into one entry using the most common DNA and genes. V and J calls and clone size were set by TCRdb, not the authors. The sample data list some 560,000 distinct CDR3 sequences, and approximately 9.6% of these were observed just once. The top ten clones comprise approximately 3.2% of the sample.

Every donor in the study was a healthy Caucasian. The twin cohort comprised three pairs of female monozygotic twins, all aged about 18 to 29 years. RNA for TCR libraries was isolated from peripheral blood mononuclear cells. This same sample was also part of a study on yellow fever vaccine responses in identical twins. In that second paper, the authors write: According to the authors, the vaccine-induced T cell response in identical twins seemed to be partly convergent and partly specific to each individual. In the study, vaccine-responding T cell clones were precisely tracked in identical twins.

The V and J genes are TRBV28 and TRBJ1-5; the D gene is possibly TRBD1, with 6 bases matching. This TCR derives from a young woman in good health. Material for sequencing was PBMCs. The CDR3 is CASSSNTGIQPQHF. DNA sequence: TGTGCCAGCAGTTCTAATACAGGGATCCAGCCCCAGCATTTT.